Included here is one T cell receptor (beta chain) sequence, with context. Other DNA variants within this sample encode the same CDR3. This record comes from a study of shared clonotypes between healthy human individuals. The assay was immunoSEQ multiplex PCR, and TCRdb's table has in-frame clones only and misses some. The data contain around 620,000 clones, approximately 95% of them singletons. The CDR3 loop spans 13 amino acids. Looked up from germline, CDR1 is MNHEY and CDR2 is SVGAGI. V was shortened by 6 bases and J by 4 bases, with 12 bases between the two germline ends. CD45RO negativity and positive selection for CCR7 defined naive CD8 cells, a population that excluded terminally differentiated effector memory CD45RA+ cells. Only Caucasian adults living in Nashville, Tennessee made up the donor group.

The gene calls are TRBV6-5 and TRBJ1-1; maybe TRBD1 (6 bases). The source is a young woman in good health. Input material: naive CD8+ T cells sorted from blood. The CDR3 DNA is TGTGCCAGCAGCCCGGACAGAAGCACTGAAGCTTTCTTT. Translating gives CASSPDRSTEAFF.